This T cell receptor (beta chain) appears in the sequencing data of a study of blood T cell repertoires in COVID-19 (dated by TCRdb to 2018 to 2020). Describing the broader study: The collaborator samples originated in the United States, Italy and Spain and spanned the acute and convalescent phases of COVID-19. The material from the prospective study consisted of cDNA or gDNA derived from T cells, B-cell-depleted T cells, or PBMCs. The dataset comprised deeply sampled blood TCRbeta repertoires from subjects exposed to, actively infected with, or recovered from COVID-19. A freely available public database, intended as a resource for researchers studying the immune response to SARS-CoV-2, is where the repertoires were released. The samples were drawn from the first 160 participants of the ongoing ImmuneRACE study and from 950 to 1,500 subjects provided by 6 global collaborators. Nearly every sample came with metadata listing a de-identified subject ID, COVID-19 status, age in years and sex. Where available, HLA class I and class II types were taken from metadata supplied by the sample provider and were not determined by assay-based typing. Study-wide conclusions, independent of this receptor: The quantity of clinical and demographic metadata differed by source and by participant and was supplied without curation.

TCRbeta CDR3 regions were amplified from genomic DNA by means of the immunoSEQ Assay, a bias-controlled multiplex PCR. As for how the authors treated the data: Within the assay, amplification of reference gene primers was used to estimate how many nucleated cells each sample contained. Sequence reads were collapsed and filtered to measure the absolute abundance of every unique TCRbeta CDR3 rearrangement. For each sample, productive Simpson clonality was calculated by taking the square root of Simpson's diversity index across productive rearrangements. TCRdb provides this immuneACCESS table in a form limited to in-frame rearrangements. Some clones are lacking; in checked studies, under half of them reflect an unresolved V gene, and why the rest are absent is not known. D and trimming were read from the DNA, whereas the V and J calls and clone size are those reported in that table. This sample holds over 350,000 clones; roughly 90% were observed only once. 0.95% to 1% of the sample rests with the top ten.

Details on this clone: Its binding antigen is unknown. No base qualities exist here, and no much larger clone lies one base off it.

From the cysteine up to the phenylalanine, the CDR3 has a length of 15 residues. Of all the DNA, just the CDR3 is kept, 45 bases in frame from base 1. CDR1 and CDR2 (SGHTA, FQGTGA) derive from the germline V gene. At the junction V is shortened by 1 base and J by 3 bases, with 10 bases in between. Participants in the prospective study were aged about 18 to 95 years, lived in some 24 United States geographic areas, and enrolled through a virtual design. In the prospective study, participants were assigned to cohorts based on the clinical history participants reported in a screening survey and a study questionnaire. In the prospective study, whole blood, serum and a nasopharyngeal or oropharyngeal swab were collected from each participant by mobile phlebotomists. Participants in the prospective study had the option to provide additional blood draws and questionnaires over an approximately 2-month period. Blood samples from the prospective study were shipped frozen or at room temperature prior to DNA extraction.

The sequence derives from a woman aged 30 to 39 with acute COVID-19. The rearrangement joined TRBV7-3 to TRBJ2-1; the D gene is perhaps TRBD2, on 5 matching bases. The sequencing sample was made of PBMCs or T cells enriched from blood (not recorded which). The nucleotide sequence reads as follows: TGTGCCAGCAGCTTAAACCGGGGAGACTACAATGAGCAGTTCTTC. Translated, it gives CASSLNRGDYNEQFF.